The clone carrying this T cell receptor beta chain came up once. Only in-frame clones appear in the TCRdb table, and some are missing; sequencing was by immunoSEQ multiplex PCR. The top ten clones hold around 17% of a sample with approximately 120,000 clones, roughly 90% of them seen once. There are 13 residues in the CDR3. V was shortened by 3 bases and J by 6 bases, with 11 bases between the two germline ends. Germline assignment: CDR1 DFQATT and CDR2 SNEGSKA (reference sequence). These data come from a study of control samples from healthy donors and cancer patients. This rearrangement joins TRBV20-1 to TRBJ2-2; D is ambiguous. The sequence came from a woman between 45 and 60 years old in good health. Material for sequencing was blood. The CDR3 loop is CSASRSKPGELFF. The CDR3 region has the DNA TGCAGTGCTAGTCGATCGAAGCCCGGGGAGCTGTTTTTT.